This T cell receptor (beta chain) was captured in a study of metastatic and nonmetastatic thyroid tumors. Overall study context: Samples came from malignant and benign thyroid patients, and repertoires were compared across blood and tumor or nodule tissue. Whole-study findings and limits: TCR beta diversity was reportedly significantly higher in malignant thyroid tumors than benign nodules, in blood and tumor.

In the original analysis: Clinicopathological groups of papillary thyroid cancer showed CDR3 differences that were used to build a distant-metastasis classifier. MiXCR reprocessed the PCR reads for TCRdb. These V and J calls are TCRdb output, not the study's own analysis. This table holds tens of thousands of clones, over 20% found once. From germline, CDR1 is SGHAT and CDR2 FQNNGV. The V and J ends lost 7 bases and 6 bases respectively, with 16 bases between them. This CDR3 spans 15 amino acids. This clone was detected ten times or more. Its antigen remains unidentified. Before thyroid surgery, none of the patients had received any treatment.

Specimen: blood. The J gene is TRBJ1-6, the V gene TRBV11-2, with a tentative D call TRBD1 (5 bases). This TCR came from a female donor with papillary thyroid cancer or a benign thyroid nodule (not recorded which). Some clones in this sample may be carry-over from other donors' samples. CDR3 in amino acids: CASTPTENVNSPLHF. CDR3 DNA sequence: TGTGCCAGCACCCCGACAGAGAACGTTAATTCACCCCTCCACTTT.